Reported below is one T cell receptor (beta chain). The data were obtained in a study of T cell responses to AZD1222 COVID-19 vaccine. Germline V gives CDR1 LGHDT, CDR2 YNNKEL (reference sequence). This CDR3 has 13 amino acids. V was pared by 6 bases and J by 6 bases, with 4 bases of the junction left unmatched. Clones were read by immunoSEQ multiplex PCR, and TCRdb kept only the in-frame ones, dropping some. Altogether around 66,000 clones are present, 70% to 80% being singletons, with the ten largest covering around 25%. This sequence was found in an adult in good health. The chain recombines TRBV3-1 (or the pseudogene TRBV3-2) with TRBJ1-1; 10 nucleotides match TRBD1. The sample was peripheral blood, taken on day 0 of MenACWY control vaccination. The CDR3 sequence is CASRTGGTPEAFF. In DNA, the CDR3 is TGTGCCAGCAGGACAGGGGGCACCCCTGAAGCTTTCTTT.